This T cell receptor beta chain was sequenced in a study of tumor and adjacent non-tumor tissue in lung cancer. For the study at large: There were some 12 adenocarcinoma, a couple of squamous cell carcinoma and 1 small cell lung cancer cases. Study-wide points: Shorter survival was associated with higher TCR diversity in tumors.

RNA was extracted from bulk tissue without any cell sorting. Distant lung tissue was collected more than 3 cm away from the tumor edge. This clonotype was seen many times. Its antigen is not known. The library came from three nested PCR rounds adapted from ARM-PCR protocols. TCRdb ran MiXCR on the multiplex PCR reads and lists one entry per CDR3 protein. The table lists 70,000 to 90,000 distinct CDR3 sequences, approximately 68% of them singletons, with roughly 26% in the top ten. The TCR was taken from a woman aged 45-59 years with non-small cell lung cancer. The source material was distant non-tumor lung tissue.

This CDR3 is CSARDPTDYVRYGYTF. The CDR3, as DNA: TGCAGTGCTAGAGATCCGACGGACTATGTACGCTATGGCTACACCTTC. The chain combines TRBV20-1 with TRBJ1-2, with unresolved D. Germline CDR1 and CDR2: DFQATT and SNEGSKA (reference sequence). The CDR3 length is 16 residues. Between the trimmed V and J ends, which lost 0 bases and 4 bases, there was a span of 18 bases.